This entry lists 20 T cell receptor beta chains sequenced from one sample in a study of PD-1 blockade in classical Hodgkin lymphoma. Each of the patients experienced relapse following autologous stem cell transplantation, and their brentuximab vedotin exposure differed. TCRdb's table, derived via immunoSEQ multiplex PCR, lists solely in-frame clones and lacks some. The repertoire consists of about 19,000 clones, with 79% occurring once and the leading ten covering 15% to 20%. Source: peripheral blood mononuclear cells (PBMCs), taken before the second cycle of nivolumab. These receptor sequences come from a human donor with classical Hodgkin lymphoma.

The V gene is TRBV6-6, the J gene TRBJ2-5; D is unclear. Trimming pared 5 bases from V and 2 bases from J, leaving 6 bases between. From germline, CDR1 is MNHNY and CDR2 SVGAGI (reference sequence). The CDR3 has 12 residues. CDR3 in DNA: TGTGCCAGCAGTACAGATCAAGAGACCCAGTACTTC. Encoded protein: CASSTDQETQYF.

The J gene is TRBJ1-4, the V gene TRBV19; 8 positions match TRBD1. Germline lookup yields CDR1 LNHDA and CDR2 SQIVND (reference sequence). V was clipped by 6 bases and J by 10 bases; unmatched bases: 13. CDR3 length: 15 residues. CDR3 coding DNA: TGTGCCAGTAGCCCCCGGGGACAGGTGGACGGAAAACTGTTTTTT. Amino acids: CASSPRGQVDGKLFF.

V usage is TRBV21-1 and J usage is TRBJ2-7; the table gives TRBD1 as D, unverified against the DNA. TRBV21-1 is described as a pseudogene. The CDR3 is 16 amino acids. CDR3 region: CASSEPSGTGAYEQYF. In DNA, the CDR3 is TGTGCCAGCAGCGAACCCTCCGGGACAGGGGCCTACGAGCAGTACTTC.

The chain is built from TRBV5-1 and TRBJ1-2; TRBD1 might be the D (5 bases). The CDR3 consists of 15 residues. Germline values: CDR1 SGHRS, CDR2 YFSETQ. The V gene lost 0 bases and the J gene lost 8 bases, with 17 bases spanning the gap. The CDR3 loop reads CASSLALRGPGGYTF. As DNA, the CDR3 is TGCGCCAGCAGCTTGGCCTTGAGGGGACCGGGAGGCTACACCTTC.

The chain combines TRBV5-1 with TRBJ1-1, with D perhaps matching TRBD1 (6 bases). V was shortened by 4 bases and J by 5 bases, with 24 bases between the two germline ends. Germline loops: CDR1 SGHRS, CDR2 YFSETQ. CDR3 length: 17 amino acids. This CDR3 is CASSPGGGLGKATEAFF. As DNA, the CDR3 is TGCGCCAGCAGCCCCGGAGGGGGGCTCGGAAAGGCGACTGAAGCTTTCTTT.

Only a few counts were recorded for this clone. The gene calls are TRBV5-6 and TRBJ1-6; TRBD1 might be the D (5 bases). With 1 base removed from V and 7 bases from J, the gap between germline ends came to 15 bases. CDR1 and CDR2 (germline): SGHDT, YYEEEE. CDR3 length equals 16 residues. CDR3 in amino acids: CASSLLAEGLNSPLHF. As DNA, the CDR3 is TGTGCCAGCAGCTTGCTTGCTGAGGGGCTGAATTCACCCCTCCACTTT.

The gene calls are TRBV5-5 and TRBJ2-3; 9 positions agree with TRBD1. The length of the CDR3 is 16 residues. The V gene's germline CDR1 is SGHKS and CDR2 YYEKEE (reference sequence). V shed 1 base and J 4 bases; nucleotides not matched to a gene: 7. The CDR3 reads CASSLTGQGVSDTQYF. In nucleotides, the CDR3 is TGTGCCAGCAGCTTGACGGGACAGGGAGTTTCAGATACGCAGTATTTT.

This rearrangement joins TRBV5-4 to TRBJ1-4, with 9 bases lining up with TRBD1. The CDR3 has 18 residues. V lost 2 bases, J lost 5 bases, and 13 bases stayed unmatched. Germline loops: CDR1 SGHNT, CDR2 YYREEE (reference sequence). CDR3 sequence: CASSLIPRTGTGNEKLFF. CDR3 coding DNA: TGTGCCAGCAGCTTAATACCTAGGACCGGGACAGGGAATGAAAAACTGTTTTTT.

V usage is TRBV5-6 and J usage is TRBJ2-7; D possibly corresponds to TRBD2 (5 bases). Germline V gene sequence: CDR1 SGHDT, CDR2 YYEEEE. V lost 2 bases and J lost 2, with 11 bases in between. The CDR3 loop spans 14 amino acids. Here the CDR3 reads CASSLTGRTYEQYF. DNA of the CDR3: TGTGCCAGCAGCTTAACGGGGAGAACCTACGAGCAGTACTTC.

The chain couples TRBV4-1 to TRBJ2-7; D is possibly TRBD1 or TRBD2 (5 bases each). V was clipped by 3 bases and J by 2 bases, with 14 bases between them. Germline CDR1 and CDR2: MGHRA and YSYEKL. The CDR3 has 15 amino acids. CDR3 sequence: CASSHPGTLAYEQYF. In DNA form, the CDR3 reads TGCGCCAGCAGCCATCCCGGGACGTTAGCCTACGAGCAGTACTTC.

V is TRBV28 and J is TRBJ2-7; D could derive from TRBD1 or TRBD2 (7 bases each). Deletions cut 5 bases from V and 4 bases from J, with 18 bases between. CDR3 length: 15 residues. Germline V lookup: CDR1 MDHEN, CDR2 SYDVKM. The DNA for the CDR3 is TGTGCCAGCAGTCCGGGGGGACAGATAAGATACGAGCAGTACTTC. Protein product: CASSPGGQIRYEQYF.

The gene calls are TRBV29-1 and TRBJ1-1; 8 bases are a match to TRBD1. J gave up 4 bases and V 6 bases, and 4 bases lay outside the gene matches. Germline V gives CDR1 SQVTM, CDR2 ANQGSEA. The CDR3 loop spans 12 amino acids. Here the CDR3 reads CSVQGAITEAFF. CDR3 DNA: TGCAGCGTCCAGGGGGCAATCACTGAAGCTTTCTTT.

The chain has TRBV5-1 and TRBJ2-2, with D tentatively TRBD1 or TRBD2 (6 bases each). This CDR3 contains 17 residues. Trimming took off 4 bases at V and 4 bases at J, with 20 bases between the two ends. CDR1 is SGHRS, CDR2 YFSETQ, per germline. The CDR3 here is CASSQSVGGWATGELFF. CDR3 nucleotides: TGCGCCAGCAGCCAAAGCGTCGGGGGCTGGGCCACCGGGGAGCTGTTTTTT.

This clone was seen a handful of times. CDR3 loop: CASTDGSGANVLTF. DNA of the CDR3: TGTGCCAGCACGGACGGCTCTGGGGCCAACGTCCTGACTTTC. V is TRBV6-1 and J is TRBJ2-6; D is undetermined. The CDR3 runs to 14 residues. Germline-derived CDR1 and CDR2 are MNHNS and SASEGT. The ends were cut back, 7 bases at V and 0 bases at J, with 7 bases in the middle.

This clone occurred a few times. The chain carries TRBV7-2 and TRBJ1-2; the D is unclear. The length of the CDR3 is 14 residues. V dropped 5 bases and J dropped 8 bases, with 18 bases sitting between them. Germline CDR1 is SGHTA and CDR2 is FQGNSA. The CDR3 loop is CASSPRTSTEGYTF. The CDR3 nucleotides read TGTGCCAGCAGCCCCCGGACCTCTACGGAAGGCTACACCTTC.

Relative to its sample, this clone is medium-sized. Other DNA sequences from this sample encode an identical CDR3 as well. J is TRBJ2-3 and V is TRBV28; D is ambiguous. The V gene lost 3 bases and the J gene lost 1 base, with 8 bases spanning the gap. Germline V lookup: CDR1 MDHEN, CDR2 SYDVKM. The CDR3 is 14 residues long. The DNA of the CDR3 is TGTGCCAGCAGTTTTCTGAGCGGCACAGATACGCAGTATTTT. Translation: CASSFLSGTDTQYF.

The chain employs TRBV5-6 and TRBJ2-5; D may correspond to TRBD1 or TRBD2 (5 bases each). The germline V gene has CDR1 SGHDT and CDR2 YYEEEE. The germline V and J ends were trimmed by 0 bases and 4 bases, with 13 bases remaining between them. CDR3 length: 15 amino acids. CDR3 sequence: CASSLEGDGGETQYF. The CDR3 nucleotides read TGTGCCAGCAGCTTGGAAGGGGACGGCGGAGAGACCCAGTACTTC.

There are a few counts of this clone. The chain has TRBV11-2 and TRBJ2-7; 10 bases map to TRBD1. CDR3 length: 14 residues. CDR1 and CDR2 (germline): SGHAT, FQNNGV. Trimming cost V 1 base and J 4 bases; bases outside gene matches: 1. The CDR3 coding sequence is TGTGCCAGCAGCTTAGGGGGACAGGGGTACGAGCAGTACTTC. Translating it yields CASSLGGQGYEQYF.

This clone was observed a handful of times. The chain joins TRBV5-4 to TRBJ1-1; D unclear. Trimming took 0 bases from V and 5 from J, leaving 11 bases between them. Germline lookup yields CDR1 SGHNT and CDR2 YYREEE (reference sequence). This CDR3 has 14 amino acids. CDR3 in amino acids: CASSLEGGGTEAFF. The CDR3 DNA reads TGTGCCAGCAGCTTGGAGGGTGGCGGGACTGAAGCTTTCTTT.

CDR3 sequence reads: CAIRDSDRSYEQYF. The CDR3 DNA reads as TGTGCCATCAGGGACAGTGATCGCTCCTACGAGCAGTACTTC. The chain is built from TRBV10-3 and TRBJ2-7, with D perhaps TRBD1 (6 bases). CDR1 is ENHRY and CDR2 is SYGVKD in the germline V gene. This CDR3 is built from 14 residues. Trimming left V 6 bases short and J 0 bases short, with 12 bases between.